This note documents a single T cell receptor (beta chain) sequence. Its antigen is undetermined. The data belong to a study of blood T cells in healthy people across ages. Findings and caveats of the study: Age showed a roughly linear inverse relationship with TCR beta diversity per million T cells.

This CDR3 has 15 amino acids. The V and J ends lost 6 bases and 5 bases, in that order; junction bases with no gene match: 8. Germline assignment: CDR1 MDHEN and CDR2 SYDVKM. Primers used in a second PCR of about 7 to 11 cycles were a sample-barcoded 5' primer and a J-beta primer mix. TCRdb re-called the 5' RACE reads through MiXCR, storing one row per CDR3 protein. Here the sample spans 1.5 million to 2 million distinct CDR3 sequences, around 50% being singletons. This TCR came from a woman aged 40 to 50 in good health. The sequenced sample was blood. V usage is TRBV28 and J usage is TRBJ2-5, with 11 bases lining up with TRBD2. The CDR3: CASSTSGGIGETQYF. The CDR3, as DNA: TGTGCCAGCAGCACTAGCGGGGGTATAGGGGAGACCCAGTACTTC.